This TCR beta chain stems from a study of beta chain features in type 1 diabetes. Germline values: CDR1 SGHRS, CDR2 YFSETQ. The CDR3 extends over 14 amino acids. V lost 4 bases to trimming and J lost 6 bases, with 15 bases between them. cDNA synthesis used the whole RNA isolate, giving expressed TCRB sequences. The protocol was immunoSEQ multiplex PCR, while the TCRdb copy is restricted to in-frame clones and leaves out a portion. The top ten hold under 2.5% of the sample, which has 150,000 to 200,000 clones, approximately 9% seen once. The receptor was isolated from a young woman in good health. The genes are TRBV5-1 and TRBJ2-3, with D perhaps matching TRBD1 or TRBD2 (6 bases each). The sequencing input was central memory CD4+ T cells from blood. The CDR3 sequence: CASSLGGLGDTQYF. In DNA, the CDR3 is TGCGCCAGCAGCCTGGGGGGCCTGGGGGATACGCAGTATTTT.